This entry concerns a single T cell receptor beta chain. Germline V gene sequence: CDR1 MNHEY, CDR2 SMNVEV (reference sequence). The CDR3 extends over 15 amino acids. Deletions cut 0 bases from V and 7 bases from J, with 16 bases between. The template was genomic DNA from peripheral blood, not RNA. The sample is drawn from a study of T cell repertoires in aging, cancer and after chemotherapy. Rearranged V-D-J TRB sequences were amplified with a mixed TRB-A/B primer pool. TCRdb reprocessed the multiplex PCR reads via MiXCR and lists one record per CDR3 protein. The sample consists of about 13,000 distinct CDR3 sequences, 35% of them appearing once.

The sequenced sample was blood. This clonotype originated in a human donor in good health. The donor label of this sample is uncertain. The rearrangement uses TRBV27 and TRBJ2-7, with D perhaps TRBD1 (5 bases). In DNA, the CDR3 is TGTGCCAGCAGTTTATCGGGGCCGACTGTTAGAGAGCAGTACTTC. Translation: CASSLSGPTVREQYF.